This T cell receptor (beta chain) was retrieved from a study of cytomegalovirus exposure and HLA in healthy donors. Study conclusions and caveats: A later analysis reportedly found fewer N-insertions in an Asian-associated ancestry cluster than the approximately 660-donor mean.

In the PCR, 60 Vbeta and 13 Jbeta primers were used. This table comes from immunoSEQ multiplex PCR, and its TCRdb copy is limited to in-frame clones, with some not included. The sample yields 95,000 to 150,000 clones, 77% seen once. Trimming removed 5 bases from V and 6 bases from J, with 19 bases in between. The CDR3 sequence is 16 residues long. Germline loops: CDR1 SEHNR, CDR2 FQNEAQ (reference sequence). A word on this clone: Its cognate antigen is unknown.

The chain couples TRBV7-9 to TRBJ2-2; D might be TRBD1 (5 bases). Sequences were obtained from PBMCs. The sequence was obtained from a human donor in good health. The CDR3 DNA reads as TGTGCCAGCAGCCCCCATCCCAGGGCTTCTCCCGGGGAGCTGTTTTTT. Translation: CASSPHPRASPGELFF.